Listed below are T cell receptor beta chains from one sample, sequenced in a study of Tregs in tolerant kidney transplant recipients. Here immunoSEQ multiplex PCR was the method, and the copy in TCRdb shows in-frame clones only, minus some. The sample has roughly 66,000 clones, roughly 90% seen once. This specimen consisted of CD8+ T cells from blood, obtained before the transplant. These receptors originate from a human donor who received a combined kidney and bone marrow transplant. Each CDR3 is given with its conserved first and last residue. D genes are given only for firm matches. Not all rows give a size; the values are once, few, many and, for expanded clones, a class.

TRBJ1-2 TRBV7-9 TRBD1 16 NA TGTGCCAGCACCCCTCCCCCGGGACAGGGAATGAGTGGCTACACCTTC CASTPPPGQGMSGYTF
TRBJ2-1 TRBV6-1 TRBD2 17 NA TGTGCCAGCAGTGAAGCCTTAGCGGGGGCAACCTACAATGAGCAGTTCTTC CASSEALAGATYNEQFF
TRBJ1-2 TRBV7-9 TRBD1 16 NA TGTGCCAGCAGCTTCAATAGGACAGGGGGCCACTATGGCTACACCTTC CASSFNRTGGHYGYTF
TRBJ1-2 TRBV30 TRBD1 13 NA TGTGCCTGGAGTCATACACAGGGGTATGGCTACACCTTC CAWSHTQGYGYTF
TRBJ2-7 TRBV7-3 TRBD2 15 NA TGTGCCAGCAGCTTATCAGGGACTAGCGGCTTTGAGCAGTACTTC CASSLSGTSGFEQYF
TRBJ1-1 TRBV7-9 NA 11 NA TGTGCCAGCAGCTTAAACTCTGAAGCTTTCTTT CASSLNSEAFF
TRBJ1-2 TRBV10-3 NA 11 few TGTGCCATCAGTTCCGGGGAGGGCTACACCTTC CAISSGEGYTF
TRBJ2-3 TRBV9 NA 14 NA TGTGCCAGCAGCCCAACAGGGTACACAGATACGCAGTATTTT CASSPTGYTDTQYF
TRBJ1-5 TRBV6-6 NA 14 NA TGTGCCAGCAGGGAACCGGGTGGCAATCAGCCCCAGCATTTT CASREPGGNQPQHF
TRBJ1-1 TRBV5-1 TRBD1 16 once TGCGCCAGCAACCATGACGAAGGGACAGGGGGGACTGAAGCTTTCTTT CASNHDEGTGGTEAFF
TRBJ2-1 TRBV10-2 NA 15 once TGCGCCAGCAGTGCTGACAGAGTTTTGAGGAATGAGCAGTTCTTC CASSADRVLRNEQFF
TRBJ2-3 TRBV5-4 TRBD2 16 NA TGTGCCAGCAGCTTGGATCTAGCGGGTAACACAGATACGCAGTATTTT CASSLDLAGNTDTQYF
TRBJ2-1 TRBV19 NA 15 NA TGTGCCTCCTCCCAGGCTGGGAGCTCCTACAATGAGCAGTTCTTC CASSQAGSSYNEQFF
TRBJ1-1 TRBV29-1 TRBD1 15 once TGCAGCCGTGAAAAGGGGGCAGGGTTGAACACTGAAGCTTTCTTT CSREKGAGLNTEAFF
TRBJ1-2 TRBV5-4 TRBD1 13 NA TGTGCCAGCAGCGACAGGGGGCTCTATGGCTACACCTTC CASSDRGLYGYTF
TRBJ2-1 TRBV29-1 TRBD2 18 NA TGCAGCGTTGAACCCTACGGTACCGGGACTAGCGTATACAATGAGCAGTTCTTC CSVEPYGTGTSVYNEQFF
TRBJ2-3 TRBV6-5 TRBD2 13 NA TGTGCCATTCAAAAGCGGGAGATGGATACGCAGTATTTT CAIQKREMDTQYF
TRBJ2-7 TRBV10-1 NA 13 NA TGCGCCAGGCAAACCAGGGACTCCTACGAGCAGTACTTC CARQTRDSYEQYF
TRBJ2-6 TRBV5-6 NA 17 once TGTGCCAGCAGCTTAGGGACACTACGCTCTGGGGCCAACGTCCTGACTTTC CASSLGTLRSGANVLTF
TRBJ1-2 TRBV6-6 NA 15 NA TGTGCCAGCAGTTACACCGCGGGACGGAACTATGGCTACACCTTC CASSYTAGRNYGYTF
TRBJ1-2 TRBV28 NA 15 NA TGTGCCAGCAGACCTAGGGGTGACGGTAACTATGGCTACACCTTC CASRPRGDGNYGYTF
TRBJ2-7 TRBV14 TRBD1 13 NA TGTGCCAGCAGACGGGACAGCACCTACGAGCAGTACTTC CASRRDSTYEQYF
TRBJ2-1 TRBV9 TRBD1 15 once TGTGCCAGCAGCGTAGGGGGACAGATCTACAATGAGCAGTTCTTC CASSVGGQIYNEQFF
TRBJ1-2 TRBV4-2 TRBD1 15 NA TGTGCCAGCAGCCAAGGGACAGGGATCTTCTATGGCTACACCTTC CASSQGTGIFYGYTF
TRBJ1-4 TRBV9 TRBD1 14 NA TGTGCCAGCAGTAAAGCAGGGGGCGGTGAAAAACTGTTTTTT CASSKAGGGEKLFF
TRBJ2-7 TRBV7-6 TRBD1 15 NA TGTGCCAGCAGCTTAGCCATAGGACAGGACCCCGAGCAGTACTTC CASSLAIGQDPEQYF
TRBJ2-1 TRBV7-2 TRBD1 14 NA TGTGCCAGCAGCCTAGAGACAGGGAACAATGAGCAGTTCTTC CASSLETGNNEQFF
TRBJ1-4 TRBV5-4 TRBD1 15 NA TGTGCCAGCAGCTACTATGGCAGGGGGCATGAAAAACTGTTTTTT CASSYYGRGHEKLFF
TRBJ1-1 TRBV9 NA 14 NA TGTGCCAGCAGCGTAGGGATGGGGGGAACTGAAGCTTTCTTT CASSVGMGGTEAFF
TRBJ1-1 TRBV15 TRBD1 18 NA TGTGCCACCAGCAGAGGTCCCGGGACAGGGGGCCCGAACACTGAAGCTTTCTTT CATSRGPGTGGPNTEAFF
TRBJ1-5 TRBV19 NA 13 few TGTGCCAGTAGTCAGGCCGCGAGCGGGCCCCAGCATTTT CASSQAASGPQHF
TRBJ2-2 TRBV11-2 NA 15 once TGTGCCAGCAGCTTTGAGGATGGTAACACCGGGGAGCTGTTTTTT CASSFEDGNTGELFF
TRBJ2-1 TRBV5-8 TRBD2 15 NA TGTGCCAGCCTGGGACGTCTAGCGGTTTACAATGAGCAGTTCTTC CASLGRLAVYNEQFF
TRBJ2-1 TRBV9 NA 13 NA TGTGCCAGCAGCCCCCCATCTCGGAATGAGCAGTTCTTC CASSPPSRNEQFF
TRBJ2-3 TRBV2 NA 11 NA TGTGCCAGCATCTCCCGGGACTTGCAGTATTTT CASISRDLQYF
TRBJ2-7 TRBV7-9 TRBD1 15 NA TGTGCCAGCAGCCCGGGGACAGGACCCACCTACGAGCAGTACTTC CASSPGTGPTYEQYF
TRBJ1-5 TRBV28 NA 14 NA TGTGCCAGCAGCCATAGGAGAAGCAATCAGCCCCAGCATTTT CASSHRRSNQPQHF
TRBJ2-1 TRBV30 NA 13 NA TGTGCCTGGAGTACAGGGATTGGGAATGAGCAGTTCTTC CAWSTGIGNEQFF
TRBJ1-1 TRBV2 TRBD1 15 NA TGTGCCAGCAGTGAACAGGGGGGATTGAACACTGAAGCTTTCTTT CASSEQGGLNTEAFF
TRBJ2-3 TRBV27 NA 12 NA TGTGCCAGCAGTTTTAGTGAGGATACGCAGTATTTT CASSFSEDTQYF
TRBJ2-7 TRBV11-2 NA 13 once TGTGCCAGCAGCTTAGATCACCGGAGGGAGCAGTACTTC CASSLDHRREQYF